One sample yielded the 8 T cell receptor beta chains listed below, sequenced in a study of beta chain features in type 1 diabetes. These receptors' targets are unknown. Reverse transcribing all isolated RNA meant expressed TCRB transcripts were sequenced. Some clones are missing from TCRdb's copy, which holds only in-frame ones; the method was immunoSEQ multiplex PCR. The table has about 390,000 clones, roughly a tenth seen once. Study-wide findings and caveats: All four CD4+ subsets from Type 1 diabetes patients carried moderately but significantly shorter TCRB CDR3s.

The sequenced material came from central memory CD4+ T cells from blood. These receptors all stem from a man aged 25 to 40 with type 1 diabetes.

This clone was recorded a few times. The V gene is TRBV27, the J gene TRBJ2-7; D uncertain. There are 11 residues in the CDR3. The V end was cut by 6 bases, the J end by 6 bases, with 9 bases between. Germline V gene data show CDR1 as MNHEY and CDR2 as SMNVEV (reference sequence). The CDR3 DNA reads as TGTGCCAGCAGAAGTACTCTCGAGCAGTACTTC. Protein: CASRSTLEQYF.

This clone appeared many times. The chain uses TRBV27 and TRBJ1-5; D is undetermined. The CDR3 consists of 18 residues. CDR1 MNHEY and CDR2 SMNVEV come from the germline V gene (reference sequence). The ends were cut back, 5 bases at V and 0 bases at J, with 20 bases in the middle. The CDR3 here is CASSGGYLGFYSNQPQHF. The CDR3 coding sequence is TGTGCCAGCAGTGGAGGATACCTCGGGTTCTATAGCAATCAGCCCCAGCATTTT.

This clone showed up just a few times. This sequence joins TRBV29-1 and TRBJ2-2, with 7 bases fitting TRBD1. Germline V gene lookup returns CDR1 SQVTM and CDR2 ANQGSEA. V lost 6 bases, J lost 4 bases, and 8 bases stayed unmatched. The CDR3 is 14 residues long. The CDR3 DNA reads as TGCAGCGTCCAGACAGGGTGGAGCACCGGGGAGCTGTTTTTT. Residues: CSVQTGWSTGELFF.

The chain combines TRBV18 with TRBJ2-2, with TRBD2 matching 14 bases. Per the germline V gene, CDR1 is KGHSH and CDR2 is LQKENI. The CDR3 sequence is 17 residues long. J gave up 3 bases and V 3 bases, and 3 bases lay outside the gene matches. The CDR3 DNA reads TGTGCCAGCTCACCCGGGACTAGCGGGAGTGACACCGGGGAGCTGTTTTTT. Its protein is CASSPGTSGSDTGELFF.

This rearrangement joins TRBV6-5 to TRBJ2-4, with 11 bases identical to TRBD1. From germline, CDR1 is MNHEY and CDR2 SVGAGI. The ends lost 0 bases at V and 3 bases at J; junction bases unmatched: 1. The CDR3 covers 16 residues. CDR3 residues: CASSYSGTGGKNIQYF. The CDR3 nucleotides are TGTGCCAGCAGTTACTCGGGGACAGGGGGCAAAAACATTCAGTACTTC.

This clone was observed a few times. This rearrangement joins TRBV7-2 to TRBJ2-1; tentatively, D is TRBD2 (5 bases). CDR3 length: 12 residues. The germline CDR1 and CDR2 sequences are SGHTA and FQGNSA. V lost 0 bases and J 14 bases, leaving 11 bases between the germline ends. CDR3 region: CASSLAVDLEFF. As DNA, the CDR3 is TGTGCCAGCAGCTTAGCGGTGGACTTGGAGTTCTTC. Full variable domain (missing parts from reference TRBV7-2 and TRBJ2-1): GAGVSQSPSNKVTEKGKDVELRCDPISGHTALYWYRQSLGQGLEFLIYFQGNSAPDKSGLPSDRFSAERTGGSVSTLTIQRTQQEDSAVYLCASSLAVDLEFFGPGTRLTVL.

This clone came up many times. V gene TRBV9 combines with J gene TRBJ2-1, with 9 bases fitting TRBD2. Germline V CDR1 and CDR2: SGDLS, YYNGEE. J gave up 9 bases and V 0 bases, and 7 bases lay outside the gene matches. The CDR3 consists of 15 residues. The DNA for the CDR3 is TGTGCCAGCAGCGTAGGAGTTAGCGGGAGCACTGAGCAGTTCTTC. Encoded protein: CASSVGVSGSTEQFF.

The rearrangement joins TRBV9 to TRBJ1-6, with D hard to call. Germline-derived CDR1 and CDR2 are SGDLS and YYNGEE. The CDR3 covers 12 residues. The V gene lost 1 base and the J gene lost 8 bases, with 4 bases spanning the gap. As DNA, the CDR3 is TGTGCCAGCAGCGTACCCGATTCACCCCTCCACTTT. Its protein is CASSVPDSPLHF.